This paragraph covers one TCR beta chain sequence. This receptor's antigen is unknown. The record has no base qualities; no much larger clone is one base away. The cohort consisted of approximately 690 healthy bone marrow donors. Cohort members were all nominally healthy when sampled, although unrecorded immune exposures were likely present. The donor was CMV seropositive and belonged to the group of 250 to 300 seropositive cohort members. A peripheral blood sample was collected from each donor, and TCR beta sequencing was performed on peripheral blood mononuclear cells. The Qiagen DNeasy Blood Extraction Kit was used to extract genomic DNA from the blood cell samples. CDR1 and CDR2, per the germline V gene, are SGHRS and YFSETQ. The V and J ends are trimmed by 4 bases and 1 base, leaving 12 bases between them. Taken from cysteine to phenylalanine, the CDR3 has 16 residues. Only the CDR3 part of the read is kept: 48 bases, read in frame from the first base.

The method was the immunoSEQ multiplex PCR assay. The multiplex PCR relied on a mix of 60 forward primers for TCR Vbeta segments and 13 reverse primers for TCR Jbeta segments. Amplification of the CDR3 region of rearranged TCR beta genes was performed with a multiplex PCR assay on genomic DNA. The amplified TCR beta libraries were sequenced on the Illumina HiSeq System as 87-base-pair reads. The paper's processing steps were these. Across the 500 to 700 repertoires, a later analysis counted 78 million or so unique TCR beta chains, approximately 10 million of which were shared by at least two donors. Raw reads were error-corrected and collapsed into unique sequences with a nearest-neighbor algorithm that merged closely related sequences to remove PCR and sequencing errors. To assign V, D and J gene segments, CDR3 sequences were aligned to IMGT reference sequences. Each retained sequence needed at least a six-nucleotide match to both a V gene segment and a J gene segment. A rearrangement counted as productive if the CDR3 had no stop codons and remained in frame with V and J, and every other rearrangement counted as non-productive. CDR3 was defined by IMGT convention, running from the second conserved V-encoded cysteine to the conserved J-encoded phenylalanine. The earlier analysis of fewer than 700 of the donors excluded sequences that lacked an unambiguous match to a single V gene segment. An earlier analysis of about 600 of the donors called V segments functional above 56.7% productive rearrangements and segregating when the between-donor standard deviation exceeded 5%. A statistical classification framework was developed to diagnose cytomegalovirus status using the catalog of TCR beta chain sequences. In a later analysis, V and J genes were assigned by comparing TCR nucleotide sequences against IMGT/GENE-DB human TR gene sequences. Using the TCRdist pipeline, a later analysis assigned CDR3 sequences along with most-parsimonious VDJ recombination scenarios. A later analysis defined each TCR beta chain by its CDR3 amino acid sequence plus V-gene family, and excluded reads lacking a unique V-gene family. In a later analysis, several hundred highly shared, low-generation-probability nucleotide sequences were removed to address suspected cross-contamination and a sequencing artifact. For each public chain, a later analysis derived a clonal expansion index from normalized ranks of inferred template counts within each repertoire. In a later analysis, generation probabilities were computed using a VDJ recombination model fitted to out-of-frame rearrangements, and the results were checked against IGoR. In a later analysis, TCR-TCR, TCR-HLA and TCR-CMV co-occurrence was scored with hypergeometric tests, and a repertoire-size bias correction was applied to TCR pairs. To estimate false discovery rates, a later analysis permuted the HLA or CMV assignments 20 times. In a later analysis, co-occurring TCRs were grouped using DBSCAN, and TCRdist sequence similarity was added for clustering within HLA-allele-positive subsets. Co-occurrence clustering excluded repertoires with fewer than 30,000 or more than 120,000 public chains, plus five with anomalous nucleotide sharing. TCRdb provides this immuneACCESS table in a form limited to in-frame rearrangements. Some clones are lacking; in checked studies, under half of them reflect an unresolved V gene, and why the rest are absent is not known. V and J calls and clone size are as listed in that table; D and trimming were resolved from the DNA. The sample includes 100,000 to 150,000 clones, with roughly 80% observed a single time. Clones ranked in the top ten supply roughly 4% of the sample.

The data derive from a study of cytomegalovirus exposure and HLA in healthy donors (dated by TCRdb to 2016 to 2017). Context from the whole study: According to an earlier analysis of 550 to 700 of the donors, roughly 180 million T cells yielded 90 million to 130 million unique TCR beta sequences and approximately 300 Gb of sequence data. On average, 235,054 unique TCR beta nucleotide sequences were sequenced per donor among 350 to 400 genotyped donors of the cohort, with 15% to 20% of those sequences being non-productive. The study profiled the T cell repertoires of 500 to 800 subjects by immunosequencing and related them to cytomegalovirus serostatus. Roughly 310 gigabases of sequencing data and 78 million or so unique TCR sequences were included in an early release covering about 620 HLA-typed donors. Rather than drawing on any new phenotypic data, the later analysis identified candidate immune exposures from TCR beta sequences and the way those sequences occurred across donors. The study aimed to test whether cataloging public T cell receptors could reveal signatures of past pathogen exposure. Along with the roughly 610-subject first cohort, a separate validation cohort of over a hundred different subjects was used. A later analysis re-analyzed previously published TCR beta repertoires from 550 to 700 donors and added high-resolution HLA genotyping to study TCR occurrence patterns. Donor age, sex, ethnicity and CMV serostatus were compiled alongside the repertoire data. The number of typed donors differed by locus: 629-630 for A, B, C, DRB1 and DQB1; some 500 for DQA1; 606 for DPA1; and around 490 for DPB1. Among the roughly 370 genotyped donors, around 81% belonged to the genetic ancestry cluster associated with self-reported Caucasian donors. Both class I and class II loci were covered by HLA typing, at four-digit resolution. An earlier analysis of several hundred of the donors applied high-throughput TCR beta sequencing to assess whether each TCR beta V gene segment acted as functional or pseudogenic. Because of strong linkage in the cohort, four or five DR-DQ haplotypes were treated as single units for association and clustering. To predict cytomegalovirus infection status, the study brought together high-throughput TCR immunosequencing, statistical association of individual TCRs with disease status, and machine learning. A later genetic analysis used genome-wide SNP genotypes for about three fifths of the 666 donors, treating that subset as a discovery cohort. Every discovery cohort repertoire had been produced on one sequencing platform. The study at large found these results: Most CMV-associated TCR beta chains appeared to be HLA-restricted in a later analysis, and the HLA associations seemed to be driven largely by CMV exposure. Assigning TCR associations to individual alleles was difficult when HLA alleles, especially DR and DQ, strongly co-occurred. A cluster of highly shared sequence variants was judged likely to be a technical artifact of the sequencing pipeline. The presence/absence analyses assumed that sequencing depth was roughly uniform across donors, and that assumption may not be true. HLA typing was unavailable for some donors at each locus, so association tests used only the typed subset. The study listed 164 TCR beta chains as associated with cytomegalovirus. A later genetic analysis reported fewer N-insertions in productive TCRs among donors in an Asian-associated ancestry cluster than the approximately 670-donor mean. In vitro tests confirmed that three of the cytomegalovirus-associated TCR beta chains recognize cytomegalovirus antigens. A further reported finding was that TCR beta sequences accurately predicted the HLA-A and HLA-B alleles for most subjects in the first cohort. The authors suggested that the approach could potentially be generalized to other disease states and immunological phenotypes. Some IMGT-functional V segments, including TRBV6-2 and TRBV6-3, could not be told apart with the 87-base-pair reads, so those segments were excluded. In a later analysis, the rate of TCR association differed among HLA loci, with DRB1 alleles having the most associated TCRs and HLA-C alleles having the fewest. In an earlier analysis of roughly 500 of the donors, most TCR beta V segments appeared in productive rearrangements about 87% or about 30% of the time, broadly matching IMGT annotations. Immune exposure information for the cohort was limited to CMV serostatus. In a later analysis, some 18,000 TCR beta sequences were associated with specific HLA alleles at a false discovery rate of 0.05. In a later analysis, HLA-associated TCR beta chains were found to be more clonally expanded and to have lower generation probabilities than equally common non-associated chains. The earlier analysis of fewer than 750 of the donors excluded fewer than 20 rarely observed V segments, including chromosome 9 orphons, because counts were too low. Correlated functional status among segregating V segments might be attributable to linkage disequilibrium, but an unknown experimental factor could not be ruled out. In both the original and validation cohorts, the classifier was reported to diagnose cytomegalovirus status with high specificity and sensitivity. A later genetic analysis associated a missense DCLRE1C variant with V-gene and J-gene trimming of TCR beta chains, and an independent cohort replicated the association. In this cohort, only TCR beta chains were sequenced, and detectable features were limited by the absence of alpha or paired-chain data. A later analysis reported that several top co-occurrence clusters appeared linked to parvovirus B19, influenza, CMV and Epstein-Barr virus. Most TCR sequences were observed very rarely across donors, whereas some public TCRs were present in many individuals.

This receptor chain uses TRBV5-1 and TRBJ2-6; 5 matching bases give a weak D call of TRBD2. This clonotype was obtained from a man aged 18 to 30 in good health and CMV-seropositive. The sample taken for sequencing was PBMCs. The nucleotide sequence reads as follows: TGCGCCAGCAGCCAAGATCCGGGGTCTGGGGCCAACGTCCTGACTTTC. Protein translation: CASSQDPGSGANVLTF.